This TCR beta chain was found in a study of CD8+ T cells in alopecia areata. Study-level results: Higher clonality was seen in lesional scalp than in normal scalp, especially in alopecia totalis/universalis.

Reverse transcription of extracted RNA yielded cDNA, which provided the sequencing template. Sequencing was performed with immunoSEQ multiplex PCR; in TCRdb, only in-frame clones are kept and a portion is missing. The data hold fewer than 200,000 clones, with less than 80% observed a single time. In the case of this clone: The antigen is unknown.

V lost 5 bases and J 0 bases, leaving 5 bases between the germline ends. Germline assignment: CDR1 PRHDT and CDR2 FYEKMQ (reference sequence). This CDR3 region has 14 residues. It was from alopecia areata patients that lesional scalp punch biopsies and peripheral blood were collected. The receptor's source is a human donor with alopecia areata. This chain links TRBV13 with TRBJ2-6; D is unclear. This sample comprised CD8+ T cells sorted from blood, obtained at week 0. The CDR3 DNA reads TGTGCCAGCAGCCCGAGCTCTGGGGCCAACGTCCTGACTTTC. Its protein is CASSPSSGANVLTF.